This T cell receptor (beta chain) was sequenced for a study of T cell responses to AZD1222 COVID-19 vaccine. A single count supports this clone. This table comes from immunoSEQ multiplex PCR, and its TCRdb copy is limited to in-frame clones, with some not included. The repertoire has more than 150,000 clones, approximately 86% of them found once; the top ten carry 0.45% to 0.55%. This CDR3 is built from 17 residues. Germline V lookup: CDR1 MDHEN, CDR2 SYDVKM. V was trimmed by 2 bases and J by 8 bases, leaving 22 bases between them. This chain connects TRBV28 to TRBJ2-4; D is possibly TRBD1 or TRBD2 (5 bases each). This clonotype originated in an adult in good health. The material sequenced was peripheral blood, taken on day 0 of AZD1222 vaccination. This CDR3 reads CASSLASRRTRGDIQYF. The DNA of the CDR3 is TGTGCCAGCAGTTTAGCCTCCCGAAGGACCAGAGGGGACATTCAGTACTTC.